The 27 T cell receptor beta chains in this list originate from one sample, sequenced in a study of T cells after yellow fever vaccination. TCRdb reprocessed the 5' RACE reads via MiXCR and lists one record per CDR3 protein. The sample includes 170,000 or so distinct CDR3 sequences, about 6.2% of them seen just once. The material was CD4+ T cells sorted from PBMCs, obtained on the day of the first yellow fever vaccination. Receptors were obtained from a man between 18 and 35 years old who received the YFV17D yellow fever vaccine.

This clonotype was seen many times. This chain uses TRBV27 with TRBJ2-7, with D uncertain. CDR3 length: 13 amino acids. Germline loops: CDR1 MNHEY, CDR2 SMNVEV (reference sequence). V lost 5 bases, J lost 3 bases, and 11 bases lay in between. This CDR3 is CASSLASYYEQYF. The DNA of the CDR3 is TGTGCCAGCAGTCTTGCCTCGTACTACGAGCAGTACTTC.

The CDR3 sequence is CSADGTTSTDTQYF. Here the CDR3 DNA reads TGCAGCGCGGACGGGACAACTAGCACAGATACGCAGTATTTT. The gene calls are TRBV29-1 and TRBJ2-3; D is perhaps TRBD1 (6 bases). CDR1 SQVTM and CDR2 ANQGSEA come from the germline V gene. Trimming removed 7 bases from V and 0 bases from J, with 14 bases in between. This CDR3 contains 14 residues.

The rearrangement uses TRBV6-5 and TRBJ1-6, with a tentative D call TRBD1 (5 bases). The germline V gene has CDR1 MNHEY and CDR2 SVGAGI. The CDR3 runs 18 residues. V lost 4 bases to trimming and J lost 3 bases, with 19 bases between them. The CDR3 region has the DNA TGTGCCAGCAGTTCTGCCTTGGGGGGTCATAACTATAATTCACCCCTCCACTTT. This encodes CASSSALGGHNYNSPLHF.

The sample holds a few counts of this clonotype. The V and J genes are TRBV7-2 and TRBJ1-6; the D is unclear. Germline values: CDR1 SGHTA, CDR2 FQGNSA. The CDR3 contains 12 residues. Trimming took off 6 bases at V and 9 bases at J, with 9 bases between the two ends. Here the CDR3 reads CASRRMGSPLHF. DNA for the CDR3: TGTGCCAGCAGGCGAATGGGTTCACCCCTCCACTTT.

In its sample, this clonotype was seen a few times. The chain carries TRBV5-1 and TRBJ2-1; 7 bases match TRBD1. This CDR3 contains 16 residues. CDR1 and CDR2 from the germline V gene are SGHRS and YFSETQ. V was pared by 3 bases and J by 6 bases, with 12 bases of the junction left unmatched. This CDR3 reads CASSSQTGKVGNEQFF. The CDR3 DNA follows: TGCGCCAGCAGCTCTCAGACAGGGAAAGTAGGCAATGAGCAGTTCTTC.

This clonotype came up many times. The chain recombines TRBV20-1 with TRBJ2-3, with 7 bases matching TRBD2. CDR1 and CDR2 from the germline V gene are DFQATT and SNEGSKA (reference sequence). The V and J ends lost 3 bases and 2 bases, in that order; junction bases with no gene match: 2. There are 13 residues in the CDR3. Written as DNA, the CDR3 is TGCAGTGCTAGTCTAGCGGCCACAGATACGCAGTATTTT. Encoded protein: CSASLAATDTQYF.

The rearrangement links TRBV7-9 to TRBJ1-6; TRBD1 agrees at 9 bases. Germline-derived CDR1 and CDR2 are SEHNR and FQNEAQ (reference sequence). J gave up 10 bases and V 5 bases, and 6 bases lay outside the gene matches. The CDR3 covers 14 residues. The CDR3 bases are TGTGCCAGCAGCCGGGACAGGGAGAACTCACCCCTCCACTTT. It specifies CASSRDRENSPLHF.

This clonotype was detected many times. V and J are TRBV5-4 and TRBJ2-1, with D perhaps given as TRBD1 or TRBD2 (7 bases each). Trimming took off 7 bases at V and 4 bases at J, with 18 bases between the two ends. This CDR3 has 15 amino acids. CDR1 SGHNT and CDR2 YYREEE come from the germline V gene (reference sequence). The CDR3, as DNA: TGTGCCAGCGGTCACGGGGGGACAGTTTACAATGAGCAGTTCTTC. Translated, it gives CASGHGGTVYNEQFF. Combining the CDR3 with reference TRBV5-4 and TRBJ2-1 gives the whole variable domain ETGVTQSPTHLIKTRGQQVTLRCSSQSGHNTVSWYQQALGQGPQFIFQYYREEENGRGNFPPRFSGLQFPNYSSELNVNALELDDSALYLCASGHGGTVYNEQFFGPGTRLTVL.

This clonotype occurred a few times. The chain couples TRBV5-8 to TRBJ2-7; TRBD1 or TRBD2 may be the D gene (5 bases each). Looked up from germline, CDR1 is SGHTS and CDR2 is YDEGEE. Trimming left V 0 bases short and J 2 bases short, with 18 bases between. The CDR3 is 17 residues long. In DNA form, the CDR3 reads TGTGCCAGCAGCTTGGCCTCGGGGCAGGGTAACCCCTACGAGCAGTACTTC. It specifies CASSLASGQGNPYEQYF.

The sample holds a few counts of this clonotype. V and J are TRBV4-1 and TRBJ2-6; D is possibly TRBD1 (5 bases). Germline V gene data show CDR1 as MGHRA and CDR2 as YSYEKL. The CDR3 contains 19 residues. The ends were cut back, 0 bases at V and 0 bases at J, with 15 bases in the middle. CDR3 DNA sequence: TGCGCCAGCAGCCAAGAAAGGGGTCAGCTCCTCTCTGGGGCCAACGTCCTGACTTTC. Its translation: CASSQERGQLLSGANVLTF.

The genes are TRBV6-1 and TRBJ2-7, with 8 positions matching TRBD2. The CDR3 is 15 amino acids. Germline V lookup: CDR1 MNHNS, CDR2 SASEGT. J gave up 2 bases and V 8 bases, and 11 bases lay outside the gene matches. CDR3 DNA sequence: TGTGCCAGCGGGCGCCCGAGGGGACTAGCCTACGAGCAGTACTTC. It is translated as CASGRPRGLAYEQYF.

V gene TRBV5-1 combines with J gene TRBJ2-5; D possibly corresponds to TRBD1 (7 bases). CDR1 is SGHRS and CDR2 is YFSETQ in the germline V gene. CDR3 size: 15 residues. V was pared by 4 bases and J by 2 bases, with 15 bases between. CDR3 in DNA: TGCGCCAGCAGCGCGGGACAGCTCCTACAAGAGACCCAGTACTTC. This sequence encodes CASSAGQLLQETQYF. Together with reference TRBV5-1 and TRBJ2-5, the CDR3 gives the full variable domain: KAGVTQTPRYLIKTRGQQVTLSCSPISGHRSVSWYQQTPGQGLQFLFEYFSETQRNKGNFPGRFSGRQFSNSRSEMNVSTLELGDSALYLCASSAGQLLQETQYFGPGTRLLVL.

This clonotype has a count of ten or more. The chain carries TRBV12-3 or TRBV12-4 and TRBJ2-3; the match to TRBD1 covers 12 bases. This CDR3 has 15 residues. Trimming took 6 bases from V and 6 from J; bases not matched to a gene: 7. As DNA, the CDR3 is TGTGCCAGCAGCTCTTCGGGACAGGGGGCGGATACGCAGTATTTT. This translates into CASSSSGQGADTQYF.

The genes are TRBV10-3 and TRBJ2-6, with TRBD1 identical over 8 bases. Per germline, CDR1 ENHRY and CDR2 SYGVKD. This CDR3 contains 13 residues. V shed 4 bases and J 15 bases; nucleotides not matched to a gene: 8. This CDR3 reads CAISGTGRTSLTF. In DNA form, the CDR3 reads TGTGCCATCAGTGGGACAGGGAGGACGTCCCTGACTTTC.

This clonotype was seen a few times. The chain has TRBV5-4 and TRBJ2-7; 9 positions match TRBD1. Looked up from germline, CDR1 is SGHNT and CDR2 is YYREEE (reference sequence). V lost 0 bases, J lost 5 bases, and 6 bases stayed unmatched. The CDR3 consists of 15 residues. CDR3 protein: CASSLGGQGSDEQYV. DNA of the CDR3: TGTGCCAGCAGCTTGGGGGGACAGGGTAGCGACGAGCAGTACGTC.

Only a few counts were recorded for this clonotype. The chain combines TRBV11-2 with TRBJ2-1, with unresolved D. Germline values: CDR1 SGHAT, CDR2 FQNNGV. The CDR3 runs to 15 residues. With 3 bases removed from V and 0 bases from J, the gap between germline ends came to 9 bases. CDR3 sequence (DNA): TGTGCCAGCAGCTTTCGAACAGCCTCCTACAATGAGCAGTTCTTC. Protein: CASSFRTASYNEQFF.

This clonotype showed up many times. CDR3 bases: TGTGCCAGCAGCCGGCCCCGTGGGACTAGCGGAGGAGCGGACACAGATACGCAGTATTTT. Protein sequence: CASSRPRGTSGGADTDTQYF. This sequence joins TRBV4-2 and TRBJ2-3, with 11 bases aligning to TRBD2. V shed 4 bases, J shed 2 bases, and the junction held 17 bases outside the gene matches. The CDR3 loop spans 20 amino acids. Germline CDR1 reads LGHNA; CDR2 reads YNFKEQ.

This clonotype was observed a handful of times. The rearrangement uses TRBV7-2 and TRBJ2-3; D is possibly TRBD1 (6 bases). The V gene lost 6 bases and the J gene lost 0 bases, with 10 bases spanning the gap. In germline, CDR1 is SGHTA, CDR2 FQGNSA. The CDR3 has 14 amino acids. The CDR3 loop is CASSDRRSTDTQYF. As DNA, the CDR3 is TGTGCCAGCAGTGACAGGCGGAGCACAGATACGCAGTATTTT.

The CDR3 protein is CASSLPVGGDTQYF. The CDR3 nucleotides read TGCGCCAGCAGCTTGCCGGTGGGGGGAGATACGCAGTATTTT. The genes are TRBV5-1 and TRBJ2-3; possibly TRBD2 for D (6 bases). The CDR3 extends over 14 amino acids. Germline lookup yields CDR1 SGHRS and CDR2 YFSETQ. Trimming left V 1 base short and J 5 bases short, with 11 bases between.

The chain uses TRBV5-1 and TRBJ2-2; a possible D gene is TRBD1 (5 bases). This CDR3 comprises 15 residues. Germline loops: CDR1 SGHRS, CDR2 YFSETQ. V was pared by 7 bases and J by 5 bases, with 18 bases between. CDR3 coding DNA: TGCGCCAGCTACCTGGGGCTCGATGCTACCGGGGAGCTGTTTTTT. Its protein is CASYLGLDATGELFF.

This clonotype was observed at least ten times. The chain employs TRBV20-1 and TRBJ2-3, with D tentatively TRBD2 (6 bases). This CDR3 has 16 residues. The germline V gene encodes CDR1 DFQATT and CDR2 SNEGSKA (reference sequence). V lost 3 bases, J lost 1 base, and 17 bases lay in between. This chain's CDR3 is CSASGRAGTGTDTQYF. Written as DNA, the CDR3 is TGCAGTGCTAGCGGCCGCGCGGGGACTGGCACAGATACGCAGTATTTT.

The chain links TRBV4-2 to TRBJ1-6, with D uncertain. From germline, CDR1 is LGHNA and CDR2 YNFKEQ. Deletions cut 3 bases from V and 1 base from J, with 7 bases between. CDR3 length: 15 residues. The CDR3 nucleotides are TGTGCCAGCAGCCAGGAGGGTTCCTATAATTCACCCCTCCACTTT. This encodes CASSQEGSYNSPLHF.

This clonotype came up many times. V gene TRBV29-1 combines with J gene TRBJ1-1; tentatively, D is TRBD1 (6 bases). Trimming stripped 5 bases from V and 2 bases from J, with 15 bases between. Looked up from germline, CDR1 is SQVTM and CDR2 is ANQGSEA. The CDR3 runs to 14 residues. The CDR3 reads CSVNPGQINTEAFF. Written as DNA, the CDR3 is TGCAGCGTTAACCCGGGACAAATAAACACTGAAGCTTTCTTT.

This clonotype was recorded at least ten times. The chain has TRBV2 and TRBJ2-3; TRBD2 might be the D (6 bases). The CDR3 has 14 residues. Germline V CDR1 and CDR2: SNHLY, FYNNEI. CDR3 nucleotides: TGTGGTTCGCGGAGAGCTAGCGTGGGAGATACGCAGTATTTT. It translates to CGSRRASVGDTQYF.

The chain has TRBV24-1 and TRBJ1-5; D is unclear. The CDR3 loop spans 13 amino acids. V was pared by 4 bases and J by 10 bases, with 13 bases between. The V gene's germline CDR1 is KGHDR and CDR2 SFDVKD. The CDR3 sequence is CATSDAGEAPQHF. In nucleotides, the CDR3 is TGTGCCACCAGTGACGCGGGAGAGGCACCCCAGCATTTT.

This clonotype was recorded many times. This chain uses TRBV4-1 with TRBJ2-5; D remains unclear. V lost 5 bases and J lost 5, with 18 bases in between. This CDR3 spans 15 amino acids. Germline assignment: CDR1 MGHRA and CDR2 YSYEKL. CDR3 DNA sequence: TGCGCCAGCAGCAAAAGTAGGAATGAAGGGGAGACCCAGTACTTC. This gives the protein CASSKSRNEGETQYF.

The chain has TRBV5-1 and TRBJ2-3, with TRBD2 matching 8 bases. Germline assignment: CDR1 SGHRS and CDR2 YFSETQ. Germline trimming cut 4 bases from V and 0 bases from J; bases unmatched to any gene: 7. This CDR3 region has 16 residues. The CDR3 DNA is TGCGCCAGCAGCCGGTCGGGCGGGGGGAGCACAGATACGCAGTATTTT. Translation: CASSRSGGGSTDTQYF.